Described below is a single T cell receptor beta chain sequence and its context. Per the original data handling: The assay estimated nucleated cells by amplifying reference gene primers. The table came from immunoSEQ multiplex PCR; TCRdb's copy has only in-frame clones and leaves some out. V, J and clone size are taken as reported in that table, and D and trimming were inferred from the DNA itself. The sample has about 160,000 clones; about 90% are singletons. The entry originates in a study of blood T cell repertoires in COVID-19. For the study at large: Sources were T cells, B-cell-depleted T cells, or PBMCs; the material itself was cDNA or gDNA.

Sequencing was done on a sample of PBMCs or T cells enriched from blood (not recorded which). The receptor's source is a woman in her 50s who had recovered from COVID-19.

The DNA for the CDR3 is TGTGCCAGCAGTTACTCCGGACAGTCCACCTATGGCTACACCTTC. This encodes CASSYSGQSTYGYTF. V and J are TRBV6-5 and TRBJ1-2, with TRBD1 as a possible D gene (6 bases). The CDR3 has 15 amino acids. The V end lost 0 bases, the J end lost 4 bases, and 12 bases lay between the germline ends. Germline V gene data show CDR1 as MNHEY and CDR2 as SVGAGI.